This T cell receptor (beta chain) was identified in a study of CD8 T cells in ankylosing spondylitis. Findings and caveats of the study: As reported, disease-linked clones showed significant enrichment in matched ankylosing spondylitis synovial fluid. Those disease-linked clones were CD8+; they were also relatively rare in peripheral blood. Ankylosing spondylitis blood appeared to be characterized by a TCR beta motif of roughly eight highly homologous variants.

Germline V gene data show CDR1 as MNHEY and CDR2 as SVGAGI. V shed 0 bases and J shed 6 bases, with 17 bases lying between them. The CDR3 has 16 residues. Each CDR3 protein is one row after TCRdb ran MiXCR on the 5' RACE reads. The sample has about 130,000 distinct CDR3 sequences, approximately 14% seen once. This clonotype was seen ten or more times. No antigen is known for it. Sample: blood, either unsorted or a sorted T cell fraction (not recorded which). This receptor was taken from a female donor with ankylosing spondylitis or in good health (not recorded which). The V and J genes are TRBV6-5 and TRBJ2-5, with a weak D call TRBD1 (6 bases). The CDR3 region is CASSYSNRAGFQTQYF. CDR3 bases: TGTGCCAGCAGTTACTCGAACAGGGCAGGTTTTCAGACCCAGTACTTC.